A single sample gave rise to the 30 T cell receptor beta chains below, sequenced in a study of beta chain features in type 1 diabetes. Isolated RNA was reverse transcribed in full, so expressed TCRB transcripts were sequenced. Assay: immunoSEQ multiplex PCR; the TCRdb copy retains only in-frame clones and omits some. The data show some 150,000 clones, with less than 9% seen just once and approximately 1.5% held by the top ten. Source material: central memory CD4+ T cells from blood. The receptors come from a woman aged 25 to 39 in good health.

The sample holds many counts of this clone. The rearrangement links TRBV29-1 to TRBJ2-3; tentative D call: TRBD1 (6 bases). The V gene's germline CDR1 is SQVTM and CDR2 ANQGSEA. This CDR3 is built from 14 residues. V was pared by 3 bases and J by 2 bases, with 12 bases between. The CDR3 is CSVDSGQYTDTQYF. In nucleotides, the CDR3 is TGCAGCGTTGATTCCGGACAGTACACAGATACGCAGTATTTT.

The rearrangement joins TRBV30 to TRBJ1-1; no clear D. V dropped 4 bases and J dropped 4 bases, with 10 bases sitting between them. Germline V gene data show CDR1 as GTSNPN and CDR2 as SVGIG (reference sequence). This CDR3 is 12 amino acids long. DNA for the CDR3: TGTGCCTGGAACAATCAGTTCACTGAAGCTTTCTTT. Its protein product is CAWNNQFTEAFF. The variable domain in full, completed from reference TRBV30 and TRBJ1-1, reads SQTIHQWPATLVQPVGSPLSLECTVEGTSNPNLYWYRQAAGRGLQLLFYSVGIGQISSEVPQNLSASRPQDRQFILSSKKLLLSDSGFYLCAWNNQFTEAFFGQGTRLTVV.

This chain joins TRBV11-2 and TRBJ2-1, with 8 bases that match TRBD2. J lost 3 bases, V lost 0 bases, and 7 bases had no gene match. This CDR3 is built from 17 residues. The germline V gene encodes CDR1 SGHAT and CDR2 FQNNGV. CDR3 sequence reads: CASSLDLPAGVYNEQFF. CDR3 DNA: TGTGCCAGCAGCTTAGATCTTCCAGCGGGAGTCTACAATGAGCAGTTCTTC.

This clone was seen a few times. The chain carries TRBV4-2 and TRBJ2-7, with D hard to call. Germline V gene sequence: CDR1 LGHNA, CDR2 YNFKEQ. This CDR3 comprises 16 residues. V lost 4 bases and J 2 bases, leaving 18 bases between the germline ends. CDR3 nucleotides: TGTGCCAGCAGCCCCAGGCTACCGACCCCCGCCTACGAGCAGTACTTC. Protein product: CASSPRLPTPAYEQYF.

The rearrangement links TRBV7-6 to TRBJ2-5; 7 bases map to TRBD2. V lost 1 base, J lost 4 bases, and 6 bases stayed unmatched. CDR1 SGHVS and CDR2 FNYEAQ come from the germline V gene. The CDR3 runs to 15 residues. CDR3 DNA: TGTGCCAGCAGCTTAGTCTTTTCGGGGGGAGAGACCCAGTACTTC. It is translated as CASSLVFSGGETQYF.

A few counts support this clone. The chain links TRBV18 to TRBJ1-1; D is undetermined. V lost 6 bases to trimming and J lost 4 bases, with 9 bases between them. CDR1 is KGHSH and CDR2 is LQKENI in the germline V gene. This CDR3 spans 12 amino acids. The CDR3 protein is CASSDMGTEAFF. The CDR3 DNA reads TGTGCCAGCTCCGACATGGGCACTGAAGCTTTCTTT.

V is TRBV6-6 and J is TRBJ2-5, with TRBD2 identical over 7 bases. Germline V gene lookup returns CDR1 MNHNY and CDR2 SVGAGI (reference sequence). There are 14 residues in the CDR3. V shed 6 bases, J shed 2 bases, and the junction held 6 bases outside the gene matches. CDR3 bases: TGTGCCAGCAGCCAAGGGACTAAGCAAGAGACCCAGTACTTC. Translation gives CASSQGTKQETQYF.

The CDR3 nucleotides are TGTGCCAGCAGTAGGGGGGGTGAAGGGGTTCAGCCCCAGCATTTT. Residues: CASSRGGEGVQPQHF. This chain links TRBV28 with TRBJ1-5; D is possibly TRBD1 (6 bases). This CDR3 contains 15 residues. The germline V gene has CDR1 MDHEN and CDR2 SYDVKM. V was pared by 5 bases and J by 6 bases, with 17 bases between. The full variable domain, with the rest looked up from reference TRBV28 and TRBJ1-5, is DVKVTQSSRYLVKRTGEKVFLECVQDMDHENMFWYRQDPGLGLRLIYFSYDVKMKEKGDIPEGYSVSREKKERFSLILESASTNQTSMYLCASSRGGEGVQPQHFGDGTRLSIL.

This clone was observed a few times. V gene TRBV7-9 combines with J gene TRBJ1-2, with D possibly matching TRBD1 (6 bases). Germline-derived CDR1 and CDR2 are SEHNR and FQNEAQ (reference sequence). The CDR3 contains 14 residues. The ends were cut back, 1 base at V and 6 bases at J, with 12 bases in the middle. The CDR3, as DNA: TGTGCCAGCAGCTTAGGGCAGGGGCAAAATGGCTACACCTTC. This encodes CASSLGQGQNGYTF.

This clone was seen a few times. The chain links TRBV2 to TRBJ1-1; D gene unclear. Germline CDR1 is SNHLY and CDR2 is FYNNEI. The CDR3 spans 12 residues. The ends were cut back, 6 bases at V and 1 base at J, with 6 bases in the middle. The CDR3 DNA sequence: TGTGCCAGCAGCTTACAGAACACTGAAGCTTTCTTT. It codes for CASSLQNTEAFF. Full variable domain (missing parts from reference TRBV2 and TRBJ1-1): EPEVTQTPSHQVTQMGQEVILRCVPISNHLYFYWYRQILGQKVEFLVSFYNNEISEKSEIFDDQFSVERPDGSNFTLKIRSTKLEDSAMYFCASSLQNTEAFFGQGTRLTVV.

The chain has TRBV27 and TRBJ2-7, with TRBD1 as a possible D gene (5 bases). The CDR3 sequence is 15 residues long. V lost 8 bases and J lost 2, with 19 bases in between. Germline V gives CDR1 MNHEY, CDR2 SMNVEV (reference sequence). As DNA, the CDR3 is TGTGCCAGCTCTACTCCTGACAGAAAGACCTACGAGCAGTACTTC. This sequence encodes CASSTPDRKTYEQYF.

This clone has more than one count but fewer than ten. The chain joins TRBV21-1 to TRBJ2-5; the tabulated D call, TRBD2, remains unverified against the DNA. TRBV21-1 is flagged as a pseudogene. CDR3 length: 18 residues. This chain's CDR3 is CASPPGSVRQPSQETQYF. The CDR3 DNA is TGTGCCAGCCCTCCCGGAAGCGTTCGCCAGCCCAGTCAAGAGACCCAGTACTTC.

The sample holds a few counts of this clone. The CDR3 nucleotides are TGTGCCTGGAGTGTTAACGGGTTTTCTAATCAGCCCCAGCATTTT. It specifies CAWSVNGFSNQPQHF. The chain carries TRBV30 and TRBJ1-5; D gene ambiguous. V dropped 0 bases and J dropped 4 bases, with 13 bases sitting between them. Germline CDR1 is GTSNPN and CDR2 is SVGIG (reference sequence). The CDR3 is 15 amino acids.

This sequence joins TRBV15 and TRBJ2-1; maybe TRBD2 (5 bases). Germline V CDR1 and CDR2: LNHNV, YYDKDF (reference sequence). The CDR3 spans 13 residues. Trimming pared 6 bases from V and 9 bases from J, leaving 15 bases between. CDR3 in amino acids: CATSENLAVEQFF. CDR3 bases: TGTGCCACCAGTGAAAATCTAGCAGTTGAGCAGTTCTTC.

The CDR3 is CASSRGLAGGPEDTQYF. In nucleotides, the CDR3 is TGTGCCAGCAGCCGAGGGTTAGCGGGAGGGCCGGAAGATACGCAGTATTTT. This chain connects TRBV7-2 to TRBJ2-3; 11 bases are shared with TRBD2. The CDR3 length is 17 residues. The trim removed 5 bases at V and 5 bases at J, leaving 12 bases unmatched. The germline gives CDR1 SGHTA, CDR2 FQGNSA.

The chain links TRBV7-9 to TRBJ2-7; possible D gene TRBD2, 6 bases. The CDR3 is 13 residues long. V lost 5 bases and J 3 bases, leaving 11 bases between the germline ends. Germline-derived CDR1 and CDR2 are SEHNR and FQNEAQ (reference sequence). This CDR3 is CASSAGPSYEQYF. DNA of the CDR3: TGTGCCAGCAGCGCGGGACCTAGCTACGAGCAGTACTTC.

This clone was observed a few times. The rearrangement links TRBV4-3 to TRBJ1-2; 8 bases are a match to TRBD1. Per germline, CDR1 LGHNA and CDR2 YSLEER. The CDR3 has 15 amino acids. The ends lost 4 bases at V and 4 bases at J; junction bases unmatched: 8. The CDR3: CASSLRPGGSYGYTF. CDR3 nucleotides: TGCGCCAGCAGCCTACGACCAGGGGGCTCCTATGGCTACACCTTC.

This chain joins TRBV7-2 and TRBJ2-1; D may be TRBD1 (5 bases). Trimming cost V 5 bases and J 6 bases, with 11 bases left between them. The germline gives CDR1 SGHTA, CDR2 FQGNSA. The CDR3 is 13 residues long. The CDR3 sequence is CASSRAQGNEQFF. The DNA for the CDR3 is TGTGCCAGCAGCCGCGCCCAGGGCAATGAGCAGTTCTTC.

This clone occurred a few times. Distinct nucleotide sequences in the sample also encode this CDR3. V is TRBV27 and J is TRBJ1-5, with unresolved D. The V end was cut by 0 bases, the J end by 3 bases, with 9 bases between. The length of the CDR3 is 15 residues. In germline, CDR1 is MNHEY, CDR2 SMNVEV (reference sequence). CDR3 loop: CASSLSAGINQPQHF. DNA of the CDR3: TGTGCCAGCAGTTTATCGGCGGGAATCAATCAGCCCCAGCATTTT.

CDR3 nucleotides: TGTGCCAGCAGCTTAGGGACAGTCAATCAGCCCCAGCATTTT. Protein product: CASSLGTVNQPQHF. The chain combines TRBV7-2 with TRBJ1-5; the D gene is possibly TRBD1 (6 bases). The CDR3 runs to 14 residues. Germline V gene lookup returns CDR1 SGHTA and CDR2 FQGNSA. Trimming took 1 base from V and 3 from J, leaving 7 bases between them.

This clone was picked up a small number of times. The rearrangement joins TRBV28 to TRBJ1-5, with D possibly TRBD1 on 6 matching bases. Germline V gene data show CDR1 as MDHEN and CDR2 as SYDVKM. The V end lost 11 bases, the J end lost 5 bases, and 16 bases lay between the germline ends. CDR3 length: 13 amino acids. In DNA form, the CDR3 reads TGTGCCGTAGGGTGGGGGCAAGATCAGCCCCAGCATTTT. As protein: CAVGWGQDQPQHF.

V gene TRBV27 combines with J gene TRBJ2-1, with D possibly being TRBD2 (5 bases). CDR1 is MNHEY and CDR2 is SMNVEV in the germline V gene (reference sequence). The CDR3 is 16 amino acids. With 8 bases removed from V and 4 bases from J, the gap between germline ends came to 21 bases. The CDR3 nucleotides are TGTGCCAGCCCCATGTTCACGGGGTCCCCTTACAATGAGCAGTTCTTC. Translated, it gives CASPMFTGSPYNEQFF.

This chain uses TRBV7-2 with TRBJ2-5; D is uncertain. CDR3 length equals 15 residues. Germline CDR1 and CDR2: SGHTA and FQGNSA. Trimming cost V 1 base and J 0 bases, with 9 bases left between them. This CDR3 is CASSLGVGYQETQYF. For the CDR3, the DNA is TGTGCCAGCAGCTTAGGAGTGGGCTACCAAGAGACCCAGTACTTC.

V usage is TRBV11-2 and J usage is TRBJ2-7, with D uncertain. Per the germline V gene, CDR1 is SGHAT and CDR2 is FQNNGV. This CDR3 spans 12 amino acids. Trimming shortened V by 0 bases and J by 6 bases, and 6 bases separated the two germline ends. In DNA, the CDR3 is TGTGCCAGCAGCTTAGAAACGGTCGAGCAGTACTTC. The encoded protein is CASSLETVEQYF.

This rearrangement joins TRBV18 to TRBJ2-2; D not certain. This CDR3 spans 14 amino acids. V was cut by 3 bases and J by 0 bases, with 5 bases left in between. Germline V gene lookup returns CDR1 KGHSH and CDR2 LQKENI. CDR3 protein: CASSPTANTGELFF. DNA of the CDR3: TGTGCCAGCTCACCGACTGCGAACACCGGGGAGCTGTTTTTT.

This clone occurred a few times. This chain joins TRBV5-1 and TRBJ2-1; 10 nucleotides align to TRBD2. This CDR3 comprises 15 residues. Germline CDR1 SGHRS, CDR2 YFSETQ. V shed 4 bases and J 7 bases; nucleotides not matched to a gene: 8. CDR3 loop: CASSTSGGAWNEQFF. CDR3 bases: TGCGCCAGCAGCACGAGCGGGGGGGCGTGGAATGAGCAGTTCTTC.

V gene TRBV4-2 combines with J gene TRBJ1-2; 7 bases are shared with TRBD1. The CDR3 covers 18 residues. With V trimmed by 0 bases and J by 4 bases, 14 bases remained unmatched. The germline CDR1 and CDR2 sequences are LGHNA and YNFKEQ. The CDR3 DNA sequence: TGTGCCAGCAGCCAAGATGGTCGGATGGGCAGGGGGGTCTATGGCTACACCTTC. Amino acid sequence: CASSQDGRMGRGVYGYTF.

The chain employs TRBV6-1 and TRBJ2-5, with D possibly being TRBD1 (6 bases). The CDR3 totals 13 residues. V was trimmed by 6 bases and J by 2 bases, leaving 10 bases between them. Germline V gene sequence: CDR1 MNHNS, CDR2 SASEGT. CDR3 sequence (DNA): TGTGCCAGCAGGAGAGGACAGCAAGAGACCCAGTACTTC. Protein product: CASRRGQQETQYF.

This clone was found a few times. The V and J genes are TRBV5-4 and TRBJ1-4, with D maybe TRBD1 (6 bases). This CDR3 region has 14 residues. The germline gives CDR1 SGHNT, CDR2 YYREEE (reference sequence). V was pared by 3 bases and J by 5 bases, with 11 bases between. This CDR3 reads CASSSKTGNEKLFF. The CDR3 region has the DNA TGTGCCAGCAGCTCCAAAACAGGGAATGAAAAACTGTTTTTT.

This chain joins TRBV11-3 and TRBJ2-3, with a tentative D call TRBD1 (6 bases). The ends were cut back, 0 bases at V and 0 bases at J, with 13 bases in the middle. CDR3 length equals 17 residues. Germline assignment: CDR1 SGHNT and CDR2 YENEEA. The CDR3 DNA sequence: TGTGCCAGCAGCTTAGAGCAGGGGACCCTAAGCACAGATACGCAGTATTTT. It translates to CASSLEQGTLSTDTQYF.